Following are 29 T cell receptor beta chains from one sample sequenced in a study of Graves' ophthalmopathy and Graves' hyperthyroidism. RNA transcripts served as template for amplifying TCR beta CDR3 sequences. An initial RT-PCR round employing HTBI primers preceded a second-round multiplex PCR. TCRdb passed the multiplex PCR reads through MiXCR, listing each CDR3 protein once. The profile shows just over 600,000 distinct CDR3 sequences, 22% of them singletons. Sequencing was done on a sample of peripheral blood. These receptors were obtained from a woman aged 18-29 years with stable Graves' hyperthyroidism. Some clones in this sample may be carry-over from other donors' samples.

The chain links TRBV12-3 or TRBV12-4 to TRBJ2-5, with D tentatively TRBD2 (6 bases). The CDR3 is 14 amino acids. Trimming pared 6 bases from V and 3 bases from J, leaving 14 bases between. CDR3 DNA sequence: TGTGCCAGCAGGCGGGACCTCCTGAAAGAGACCCAGTACTTC. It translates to CASRRDLLKETQYF.

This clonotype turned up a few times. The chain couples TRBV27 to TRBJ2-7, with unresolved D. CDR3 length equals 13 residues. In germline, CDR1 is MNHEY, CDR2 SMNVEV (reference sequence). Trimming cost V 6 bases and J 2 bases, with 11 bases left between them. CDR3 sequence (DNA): TGTGCCAGCAGACGCACCGGGCCCTACGAGCAGTACTTC. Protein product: CASRRTGPYEQYF.

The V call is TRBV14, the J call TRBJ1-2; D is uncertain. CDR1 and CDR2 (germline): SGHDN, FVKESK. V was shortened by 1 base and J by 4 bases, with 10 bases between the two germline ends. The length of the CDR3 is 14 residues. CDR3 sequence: CASSQVNGIYGYTF. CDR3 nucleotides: TGTGCCAGCAGCCAAGTGAACGGCATCTATGGCTACACCTTC.

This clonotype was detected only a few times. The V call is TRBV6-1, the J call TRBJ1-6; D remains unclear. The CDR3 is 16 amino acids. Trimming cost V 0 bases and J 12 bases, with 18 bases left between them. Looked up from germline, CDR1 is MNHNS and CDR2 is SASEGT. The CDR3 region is CASSEAGSVRAVPLHF. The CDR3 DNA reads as TGTGCCAGCAGTGAAGCAGGGAGTGTACGGGCCGTACCCCTCCACTTT.

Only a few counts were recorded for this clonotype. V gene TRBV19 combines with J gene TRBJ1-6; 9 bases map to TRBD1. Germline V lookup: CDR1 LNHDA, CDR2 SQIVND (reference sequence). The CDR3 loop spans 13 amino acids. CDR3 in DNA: TGTGCAAGTGGGGACAGGGTAGATTCACCCCTCCACTTT. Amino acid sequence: CASGDRVDSPLHF. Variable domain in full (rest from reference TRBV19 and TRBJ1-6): DGGITQSPKYLFRKEGQNVTLSCEQNLNHDAMYWYRQDPGQGLRLIYYSQIVNDFQKGDIAEGYSVSREKKESFPLTVTSAQKNPTAFYLCASGDRVDSPLHFGNGTRLTVT.

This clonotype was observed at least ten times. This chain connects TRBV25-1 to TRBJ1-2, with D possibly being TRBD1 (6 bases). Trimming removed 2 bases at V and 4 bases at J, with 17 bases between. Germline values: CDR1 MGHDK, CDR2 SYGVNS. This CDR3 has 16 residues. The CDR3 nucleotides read TGTGCCAGCAGTGAAAACACGGGGGCAGGGGCCTATGGCTACACCTTC. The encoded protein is CASSENTGAGAYGYTF.

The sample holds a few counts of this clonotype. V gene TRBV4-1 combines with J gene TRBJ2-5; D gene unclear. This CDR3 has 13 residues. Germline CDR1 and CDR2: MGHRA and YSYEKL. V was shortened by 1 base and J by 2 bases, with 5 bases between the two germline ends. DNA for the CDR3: TGCGCCAGCAGCCAAGTCCTACAAGAGACCCAGTACTTC. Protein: CASSQVLQETQYF.

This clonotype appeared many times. The CDR3 DNA reads as TGTGCCAGTAGTATGATGGCCGGGCTGGTCACTGAAGCTTTCTTT. Translating gives CASSMMAGLVTEAFF. The chain carries TRBV19 and TRBJ1-1; D remains unclear. The germline gives CDR1 LNHDA, CDR2 SQIVND (reference sequence). This CDR3 contains 15 residues. V lost 3 bases, J lost 4 bases, and 15 bases lay in between. Variable domain in full (rest from reference TRBV19 and TRBJ1-1): DGGITQSPKYLFRKEGQNVTLSCEQNLNHDAMYWYRQDPGQGLRLIYYSQIVNDFQKGDIAEGYSVSREKKESFPLTVTSAQKNPTAFYLCASSMMAGLVTEAFFGQGTRLTVV.

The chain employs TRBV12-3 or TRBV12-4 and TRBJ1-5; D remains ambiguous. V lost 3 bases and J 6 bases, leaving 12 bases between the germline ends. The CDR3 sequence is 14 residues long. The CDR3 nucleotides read TGTGCCAGCAGTTTCGGGAGTTCGGGTCAGCCCCAGCATTTT. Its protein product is CASSFGSSGQPQHF.

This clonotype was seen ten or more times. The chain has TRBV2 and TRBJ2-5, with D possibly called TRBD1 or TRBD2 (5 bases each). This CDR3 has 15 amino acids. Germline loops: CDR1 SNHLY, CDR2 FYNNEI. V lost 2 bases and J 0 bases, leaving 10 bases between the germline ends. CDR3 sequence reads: CASSEPWGYQETQYF. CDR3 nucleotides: TGTGCCAGCAGTGAACCGTGGGGGTACCAAGAGACCCAGTACTTC.

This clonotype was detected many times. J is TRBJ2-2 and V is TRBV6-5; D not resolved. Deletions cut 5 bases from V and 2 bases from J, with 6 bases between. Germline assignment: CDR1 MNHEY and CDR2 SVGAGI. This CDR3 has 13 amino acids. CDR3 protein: CASSTTNTGELFF. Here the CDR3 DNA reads TGTGCCAGCAGTACGACTAACACCGGGGAGCTGTTTTTT.

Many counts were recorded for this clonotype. The CDR3 nucleotides read TGTGCCAGCAGTGATCTAGGGACCAATGAAAAACTGTTTTTT. Its protein is CASSDLGTNEKLFF. The gene calls are TRBV6-1 and TRBJ1-4; the D gene is possibly TRBD1 (5 bases). V was cut by 3 bases and J by 5 bases, with 10 bases left in between. The CDR3 runs 14 residues. Germline V lookup: CDR1 MNHNS, CDR2 SASEGT.

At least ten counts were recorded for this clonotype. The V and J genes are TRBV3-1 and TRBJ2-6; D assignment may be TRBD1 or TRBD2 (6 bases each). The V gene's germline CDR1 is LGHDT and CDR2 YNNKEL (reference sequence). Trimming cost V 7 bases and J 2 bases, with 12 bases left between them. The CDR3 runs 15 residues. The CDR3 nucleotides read TGTGCCAGCACCAGAGGGGGGACTGGGGCCAACGTCCTGACTTTC. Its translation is CASTRGGTGANVLTF.

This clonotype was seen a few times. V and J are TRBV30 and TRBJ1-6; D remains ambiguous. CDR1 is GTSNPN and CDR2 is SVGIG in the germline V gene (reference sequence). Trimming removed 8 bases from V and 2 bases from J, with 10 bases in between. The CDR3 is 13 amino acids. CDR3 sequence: CATRTAYNSPLHF. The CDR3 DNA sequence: TGTGCCACCCGGACGGCCTATAATTCACCCCTCCACTTT.

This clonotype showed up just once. The CDR3 DNA reads TGCAGTGCTAGAGATCAGCGGCTACCCTCCTACGAGCAGTACTTC. Translating it yields CSARDQRLPSYEQYF. This chain joins TRBV20-1 and TRBJ2-7; a possible D gene is TRBD2 (5 bases). Deletions cut 0 bases from V and 0 bases from J, with 12 bases between. Germline assignment: CDR1 DFQATT and CDR2 SNEGSKA (reference sequence). The CDR3 extends over 15 amino acids.

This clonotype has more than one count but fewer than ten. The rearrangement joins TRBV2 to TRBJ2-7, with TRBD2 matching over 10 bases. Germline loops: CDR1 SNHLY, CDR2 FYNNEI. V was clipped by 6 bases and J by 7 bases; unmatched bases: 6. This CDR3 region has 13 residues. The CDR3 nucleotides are TGTGCCAGCAGGGGGACTAGCGTGGGAGAGCAGTACTTC. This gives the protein CASRGTSVGEQYF. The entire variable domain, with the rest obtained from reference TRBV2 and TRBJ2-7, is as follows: EPEVTQTPSHQVTQMGQEVILRCVPISNHLYFYWYRQILGQKVEFLVSFYNNEISEKSEIFDDQFSVERPDGSNFTLKIRSTKLEDSAMYFCASRGTSVGEQYFGPGTRLTVT.

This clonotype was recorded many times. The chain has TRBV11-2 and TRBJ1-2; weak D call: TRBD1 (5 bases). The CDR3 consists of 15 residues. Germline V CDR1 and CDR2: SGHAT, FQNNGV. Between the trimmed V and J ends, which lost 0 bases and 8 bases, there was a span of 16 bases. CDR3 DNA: TGTGCCAGCAGCTTAGACGGCGGGGACCCCTCCGGCTACACCTTC. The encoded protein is CASSLDGGDPSGYTF.

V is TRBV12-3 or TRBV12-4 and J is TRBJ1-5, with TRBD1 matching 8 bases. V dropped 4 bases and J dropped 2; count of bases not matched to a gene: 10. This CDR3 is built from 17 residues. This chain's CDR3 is CASSSLTGQGRNQPQHF. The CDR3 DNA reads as TGTGCCAGCAGTTCTCTAACTGGACAGGGCCGCAATCAGCCCCAGCATTTT.

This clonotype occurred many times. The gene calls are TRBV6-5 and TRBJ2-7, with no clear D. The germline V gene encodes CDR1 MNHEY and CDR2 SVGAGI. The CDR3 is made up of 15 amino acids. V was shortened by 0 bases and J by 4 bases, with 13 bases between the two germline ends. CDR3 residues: CASSYSGVGIYEQYF. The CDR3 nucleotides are TGTGCCAGCAGTTACTCCGGAGTTGGAATTTACGAGCAGTACTTC.

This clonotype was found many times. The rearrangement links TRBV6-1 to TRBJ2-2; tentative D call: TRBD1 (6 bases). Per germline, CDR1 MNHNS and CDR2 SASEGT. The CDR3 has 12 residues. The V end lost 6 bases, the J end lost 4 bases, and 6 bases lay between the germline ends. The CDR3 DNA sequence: TGTGCCAGCAGGACAGGCACCGGGGAGCTGTTTTTT. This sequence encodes CASRTGTGELFF.

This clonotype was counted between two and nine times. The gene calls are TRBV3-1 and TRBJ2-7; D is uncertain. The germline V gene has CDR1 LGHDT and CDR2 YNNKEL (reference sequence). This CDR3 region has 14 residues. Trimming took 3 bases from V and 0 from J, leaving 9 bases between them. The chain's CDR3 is CASSHYQSSYEQYF. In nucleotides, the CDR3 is TGTGCCAGCAGCCACTACCAGAGCTCCTACGAGCAGTACTTC.

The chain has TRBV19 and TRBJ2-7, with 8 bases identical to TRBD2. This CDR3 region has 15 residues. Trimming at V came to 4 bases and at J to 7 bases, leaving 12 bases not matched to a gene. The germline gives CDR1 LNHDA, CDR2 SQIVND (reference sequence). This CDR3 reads CASSTLNSGAEEQYF. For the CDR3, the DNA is TGTGCCAGTAGTACATTGAATAGCGGGGCGGAGGAGCAGTACTTC. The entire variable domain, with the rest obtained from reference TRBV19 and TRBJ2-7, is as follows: DGGITQSPKYLFRKEGQNVTLSCEQNLNHDAMYWYRQDPGQGLRLIYYSQIVNDFQKGDIAEGYSVSREKKESFPLTVTSAQKNPTAFYLCASSTLNSGAEEQYFGPGTRLTVT.

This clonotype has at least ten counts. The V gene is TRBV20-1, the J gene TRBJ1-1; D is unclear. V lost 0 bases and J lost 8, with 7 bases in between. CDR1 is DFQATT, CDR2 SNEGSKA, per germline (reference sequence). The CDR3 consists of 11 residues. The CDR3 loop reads CSAREAREAFF. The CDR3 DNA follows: TGCAGTGCTAGAGAAGCCAGGGAAGCTTTCTTT.

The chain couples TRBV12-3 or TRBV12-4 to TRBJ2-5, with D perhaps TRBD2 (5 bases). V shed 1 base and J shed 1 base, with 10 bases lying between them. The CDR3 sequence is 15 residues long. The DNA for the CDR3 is TGTGCCAGCAGTTTAGTGGGGAGATCCCAAGAGACCCAGTACTTC. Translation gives CASSLVGRSQETQYF.

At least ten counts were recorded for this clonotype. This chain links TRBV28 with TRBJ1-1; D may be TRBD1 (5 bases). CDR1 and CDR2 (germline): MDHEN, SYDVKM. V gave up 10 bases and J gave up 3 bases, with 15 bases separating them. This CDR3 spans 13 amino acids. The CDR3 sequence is CATSSGRDTEAFF. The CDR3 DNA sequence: TGTGCCACTTCCTCAGGGAGGGACACTGAAGCTTTCTTT. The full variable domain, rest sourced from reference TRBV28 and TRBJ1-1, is DVKVTQSSRYLVKRTGEKVFLECVQDMDHENMFWYRQDPGLGLRLIYFSYDVKMKEKGDIPEGYSVSREKKERFSLILESASTNQTSMYLCATSSGRDTEAFFGQGTRLTVV.

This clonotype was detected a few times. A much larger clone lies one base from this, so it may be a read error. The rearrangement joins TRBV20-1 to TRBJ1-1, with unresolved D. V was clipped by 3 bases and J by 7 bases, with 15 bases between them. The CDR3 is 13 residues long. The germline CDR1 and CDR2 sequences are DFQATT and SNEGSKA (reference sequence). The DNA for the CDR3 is TGCAGTGCTAGTAACCGGGCCTTCTTTGAAGCTTTCTTT. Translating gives CSASNRAFFEAFF.

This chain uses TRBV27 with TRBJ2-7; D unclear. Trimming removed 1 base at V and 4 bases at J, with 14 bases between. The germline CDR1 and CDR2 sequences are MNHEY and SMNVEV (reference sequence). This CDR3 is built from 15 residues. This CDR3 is CASSLYSLPRYEQYF. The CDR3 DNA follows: TGTGCCAGCAGTTTATATAGTCTCCCTCGGTACGAGCAGTACTTC.

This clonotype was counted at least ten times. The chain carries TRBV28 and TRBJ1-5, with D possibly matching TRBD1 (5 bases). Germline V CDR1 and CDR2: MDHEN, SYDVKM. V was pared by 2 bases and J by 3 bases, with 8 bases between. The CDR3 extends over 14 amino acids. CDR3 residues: CASSLQTVNQPQHF. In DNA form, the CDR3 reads TGTGCCAGCAGTTTACAGACAGTCAATCAGCCCCAGCATTTT. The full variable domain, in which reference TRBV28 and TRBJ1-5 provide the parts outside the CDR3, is DVKVTQSSRYLVKRTGEKVFLECVQDMDHENMFWYRQDPGLGLRLIYFSYDVKMKEKGDIPEGYSVSREKKERFSLILESASTNQTSMYLCASSLQTVNQPQHFGDGTRLSIL.

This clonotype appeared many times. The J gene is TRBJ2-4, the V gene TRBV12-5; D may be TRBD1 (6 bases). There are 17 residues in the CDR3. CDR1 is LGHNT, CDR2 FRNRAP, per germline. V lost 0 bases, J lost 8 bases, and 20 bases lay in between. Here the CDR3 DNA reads TGTGCTAGTGGTTTGGTACTTGGTCGGACAGCAGATCACATTCAGTACTTC. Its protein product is CASGLVLGRTADHIQYF. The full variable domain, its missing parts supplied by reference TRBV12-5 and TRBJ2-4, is DARVTQTPRHKVTEMGQEVTMRCQPILGHNTVFWYRQTMMQGLELLAYFRNRAPLDDSGMPKDRFSAEMPDATLATLKIQPSEPRDSAVYFCASGLVLGRTADHIQYFGAGTRLSVL.